The source of this TCR beta chain is a study of T cells in women clearing cervical HPV infection. Study-wide results and caveats: TRBV6-7 relative abundance averaged about 0.1% in cases and around 0.17% in controls.

Worth noting for this clone: As yet, its antigen is unknown. The CDR3 end falls 3 residues outside the read, so it is completed with the germline J gene.

Profiled with immunoSEQ multiplex PCR; TCRdb holds only in-frame clones, not every one. The listing records 20,000 or so clones. This CDR3 has 15 amino acids. The TCR sequence derives from a woman between 18 and 70 years old with a cervical HPV16 infection that either progressed to CIN3+ or cleared (not recorded which). Sequenced input: blood buffy coat. V and J are TRBV12-3 or TRBV12-4 and TRBJ1-2; D is ambiguous. CDR3 residues: CASSLLAGSYNEYTF. The covered CDR3 bases are TGTGCCAGCAGCCTCCTAGCGGGCTCCTACAATGAG.